These T cell receptor beta chains were read from a single sample in a study of radiotherapy plus CTLA-4 blockade in lung cancer. Sequenced by immunoSEQ multiplex PCR; TCRdb stores in-frame clones only, minus some. The table shows more than 35,000 clones, with approximately 89% occurring only once. Specimen: peripheral blood, collected from a patient treated with radiotherapy plus ipilimumab. These receptors were collected from a human donor with non-small cell lung cancer who had stable disease on radiotherapy plus ipilimumab. Both conserved end residues are trimmed from each CDR3. D genes are given only for firm matches.

j_call | d_call | v_call | cdr3_aa
TRBJ2-1 | . | TRBV14 | ASSQAGSSYNEQF
. | . | TRBV5-1 | ASSTNPGTPYEQY
TRBJ1-5 | . | TRBV12-2 | ASRRDRVFKPQH
TRBJ1-4 | TRBD1 | TRBV13 | ASSAGQGDEKLF
TRBJ2-3 | TRBD1 | TRBV5-1 | ASSLSGDRGADTQY
TRBJ1-3 | . | TRBV6-4 | ANFDRQVYRSGNTIY
TRBJ2-1 | . | TRBV20-1 | SASRGNEQF
TRBJ2-2 | TRBD2 | TRBV9 | ASSETAGLSTGELF
TRBJ2-5 | . | TRBV18 | ASSPHFGAEETQY
TRBJ2-1 | . | TRBV27 | ASRRQGGDEQF
TRBJ2-7 | TRBD1 | TRBV13 | ASSLRDRNEQY
TRBJ1-3 | TRBD1 | TRBV10-2 | ASREGQFQPYSGNTIY
TRBJ2-7 | TRBD1 | TRBV6-1 | ASRGQTGKRTEQY
TRBJ1-5 | . | TRBV7-9 | ASSPSSVQGYHQPQH
TRBJ2-1 | . | TRBV9 | ASSVGGAVGRNEQF
TRBJ2-3 | TRBD1 | TRBV9 | ASSVFSGTGFDTQY
TRBJ1-1 | . | TRBV29-1 | SVEEGGNTEAF
TRBJ2-2 | . | TRBV9 | ASSTRQAPTAGELF
TRBJ2-1 | TRBD1 | TRBV5-1 | ASGVQGQGRNEQF
TRBJ1-2 | TRBD1 | TRBV5-6 | ASSYTGVDGYT
TRBJ2-1 | . | TRBV10-3 | AISEAAVGNGGDEQF
TRBJ2-5 | TRBD1 | TRBV5-1 | ASRQDRPQETQY
TRBJ2-1 | TRBD1 | TRBV11-1 | ASRGSTGTGLYNEQF
TRBJ1-1 | . | TRBV28 | ASSSDTLEAF
TRBJ2-7 | TRBD2 | TRBV28 | ASKPGLASYEQY
TRBJ2-7 | . | TRBV4-3 | ASSQERYYEQY
TRBJ1-2 | TRBD1 | TRBV4-3 | ASSQDTPGGLFYGYT
TRBJ2-2 | . | TRBV28 | ASRPPAQAPGELF
TRBJ2-7 | TRBD2 | TRBV7-2 | ASSSSGLAGHEQY
TRBJ2-7 | TRBD1 | TRBV27 | ASSLNRDRGLYEQY
TRBJ2-7 | TRBD2 | TRBV2 | ASSQQGGTSGTYEQY
TRBJ2-1 | TRBD1 | TRBV7-8 | ASDRGVGNEQF
TRBJ1-1 | TRBD1 | TRBV7-2 | ASSLRDRNDLNTEAF
TRBJ2-7 | TRBD2 | TRBV27 | ASRSTSGATYEQY
TRBJ2-3 | TRBD1 | TRBV7-3 | ASSTGTGGADTQY
TRBJ2-3 | TRBD2 | TRBV4-3 | ARNGLAGALSTDTQY
TRBJ1-5 | . | TRBV6-5 | ASSTIQGNQPQH
TRBJ2-7 | TRBD1 | TRBV4-3 | ASSQTGQGRSEQY
TRBJ2-1 | TRBD1 | TRBV4-1 | ASSLRDSSYNEQF
TRBJ1-2 | . | TRBV7-2 | ASSLPGGGYGYT
TRBJ2-7 | TRBD1 | TRBV7-9 | ASSLDGPGQGLYEQY
TRBJ2-2 | TRBD1 | TRBV2 | ASRGQGRAGELF
TRBJ1-3 | . | TRBV27 | ASRDGRDSGNTIY
TRBJ2-7 | . | TRBV27 | ASSPYFRELIYEQY
TRBJ1-3 | . | TRBV19 | ASSDWGRESGNTIY
. | TRBD2 | TRBV30 | AWSGGRLAGNSYEQY
TRBJ2-7 | TRBD2 | TRBV5-6 | ASSPLASGSSTYEQY
TRBJ1-1 | TRBD1 | TRBV7-3 | ASRPTGATEAF
TRBJ2-5 | TRBD2 | TRBV13 | ASSSRLAGGQETQY
TRBJ2-7 | TRBD2 | TRBV7-2 | ASSLGLAAAYEQY
TRBJ2-7 | TRBD2 | TRBV7-2 | ASSSTSGSLSGEQY
TRBJ1-5 | TRBD1 | TRBV19 | ASSPRDSNQPQH
TRBJ2-5 | . | TRBV5-1 | ASSLGTQQETQY
TRBJ1-1 | . | TRBV6-1 | ASSDVGRRPEAF
TRBJ1-5 | . | TRBV18 | ASSPGGRDQPQH
TRBJ1-2 | TRBD1 | TRBV30 | AWSVKGTGGRVYGYT
TRBJ2-1 | TRBD2 | TRBV5-1 | ASSSGLAGGNSYNEQF
TRBJ2-1 | TRBD2 | TRBV4-2 | ASSSAAGTSGSNEQF
TRBJ2-2 | . | TRBV2 | ASKSAGYTGELF
TRBJ2-1 | TRBD1 | TRBV7-8 | ASSPRTGYDNEQF